This is a list of T cell receptor beta chains from one sample in a study of metastatic and nonmetastatic thyroid tumors. TCRdb re-clonotyped the PCR reads via MiXCR. There are almost 9,000 clones in the sample; approximately 14% occur only once, and more than 5% lies in the top ten. The sequenced sample was blood. These receptors were obtained from a female donor with papillary thyroid cancer or a benign thyroid nodule (not recorded which). Some clones in this sample may be carry-over from other donors' samples. Both conserved end residues are part of each CDR3. Each record gives: V gene, clone size, CDR3 length, J gene, D gene, CDR3 protein, CDR3 DNA. D genes are given only for firm matches. Not every row has a clone size; where given, it reads once, few, many or a size class.

TRBV6-1	.	16	TRBJ2-7	.	CASIPGRAGWSYEHYF	TGTGCCAGCATCCCCGGTCGGGCGGGTTGGTCCTACGAGCATTACTTC
TRBV24-1	medium-sized	15	TRBJ2-2	TRBD1	CATSDGDRDTGELFF	TGTGCCACCAGTGATGGGGACAGAGACACCGGGGAGCTGTTTTTT
TRBV20-1	.	15	TRBJ1-5	.	CSALSGTASAQPQHF	TGCAGTGCTCTGTCCGGGACGGCCAGCGCACAGCCCCAGCATTTT
TRBV27	medium-sized	14	TRBJ2-5	TRBD2	CASAGTSGTETQYF	TGTGCCAGTGCCGGGACTAGCGGGACAGAGACCCAGTACTTC
TRBV9	many	14	TRBJ2-3	.	CASEEGASTDTQYF	TGTGCCAGCGAGGAAGGGGCCTCTACAGATACGCAGTATTTT
TRBV10-3	medium-sized	15	TRBJ1-3	.	CAISTLEGSGNTIYF	TGTGCCATCAGTACCCTAGAGGGCTCTGGAAACACCATATATTTT
TRBV4-1	.	19	TRBJ2-5	.	CASSQDQQPRIMYQETQYF	TGCGCCAGCAGCCAAGATCAACAGCCTCGAATAATGTACCAAGAGACCCAGTACTTC
TRBV15	medium-sized	15	TRBJ1-5	.	CATSRAGRPDQPQHF	TGTGCCACCAGCAGGGCGGGACGGCCCGATCAGCCCCAGCATTTT
TRBV28	medium-sized	15	TRBJ1-5	.	CASIPSRQVNQPQHF	TGTGCCAGCATCCCCTCGAGGCAGGTCAATCAGCCCCAGCATTTT
TRBV27	medium-sized	12	TRBJ2-7	.	CTEEGAKYEQYF	TGTACCGAGGAGGGGGCGAAATACGAGCAGTACTTC
TRBV6-1	.	13	TRBJ2-2	.	CASTRYSTGELFF	TGTGCCAGCACAAGATACAGCACCGGGGAGCTGTTTTTT
TRBV20-1	many	16	TRBJ2-5	.	CSARQPGPSSFGTQYF	TGCAGTGCTAGACAACCGGGACCAAGCAGTTTCGGGACCCAGTACTTC
TRBV27	medium-sized	15	TRBJ2-7	TRBD1	CASSHPYRGRDEQYF	TGTGCCAGCAGCCATCCGTACAGGGGGCGCGACGAGCAGTACTTC
TRBV6-5	many	14	TRBJ1-3	.	CASSYRSSGNTIYF	TGTGCCAGCAGTTACCGGAGCTCTGGAAACACCATATATTTT
TRBV5-1	many	18	TRBJ2-1	TRBD2	CASSSPLLRSGAHNEQFF	TGCGCCAGCAGCTCCCCCCTCCTAAGGAGCGGGGCCCACAATGAGCAGTTCTTC
TRBV6-1	.	15	TRBJ1-5	.	CASSPSGWSCQPQHF	TGTGCCAGCAGTCCATCGGGGTGGTCGTGTCAGCCCCAGCATTTT
TRBV12-3/TRBV12-4	few	13	TRBJ2-1	.	CASSLGSRNEQFF	TGTGCCAGCAGTTTAGGGTCCCGCAATGAGCAGTTCTTC
TRBV20-1	.	15	TRBJ1-1	.	CSATETATGVTEAFF	TGCAGTGCTACGGAAACAGCGACGGGGGTCACTGAAGCTTTCTTT
TRBV6-5	medium-sized	13	TRBJ2-1	.	CASSYQGLVEQFF	TGTGCCAGCAGTTACCAGGGGCTAGTCGAGCAGTTCTTC
TRBV6-2/TRBV6-3	.	15	TRBJ1-5	.	CASSYRPDGAQPQHF	TGTGCCAGCAGTTACAGACCTGATGGGGCTCAGCCCCAGCATTTT
TRBV10-2	medium-sized	13	TRBJ2-7	TRBD2	CASSNYLADEQYF	TGCGCCAGCAGTAACTACCTAGCGGACGAGCAGTACTTC
TRBV30	few	15	TRBJ2-2	TRBD2	CAWSVPSGDTGELFF	TGTGCCTGGAGTGTACCCAGCGGGGACACCGGGGAGCTGTTTTTT
TRBV19	medium-sized	15	TRBJ1-5	TRBD1	CATRDRGNSNQPQHF	TGTGCCACTCGGGACAGGGGAAATAGCAATCAGCCCCAGCATTTT
TRBV11-2	medium-sized	14	TRBJ2-7	TRBD2	CASSLAQRGYEQYF	TGTGCCAGCAGCTTAGCGCAGCGGGGCTACGAGCAGTACTTC
TRBV5-4	many	14	TRBJ1-2	TRBD1	CASSDRGLGYGYTF	TGTGCCAGCAGCGACAGGGGGCTCGGGTATGGCTACACCTTC
TRBV12-3/TRBV12-4	.	18	TRBJ2-1	TRBD1	CASSLTALETGVIHEQFF	TGTGCCAGCAGTTTAACCGCACTCGAGACAGGGGTAATTCATGAGCAGTTCTTC
TRBV7-2	medium-sized	15	TRBJ2-7	.	CASSLEQGSVDEQYF	TGTGCCAGCAGCTTAGAGCAAGGGTCTGTGGACGAGCAGTACTTC
TRBV6-2/TRBV6-3	medium-sized	13	TRBJ2-7	.	CASGQGHGYEQYF	TGTGCCAGCGGTCAGGGGCACGGGTACGAGCAGTACTTC
TRBV7-7	many	14	TRBJ2-7	TRBD1	CASRPRTGTGEQYF	TGTGCTAGCAGACCCCGGACAGGGACGGGGGAGCAGTACTTC
TRBV28	large	15	TRBJ2-7	.	CASSLSAGLTYEQYF	TGTGCCAGCAGTTTATCGGCAGGGTTAACCTACGAGCAGTACTTC
TRBV12-3/TRBV12-4	medium-sized	14	TRBJ1-6	TRBD1	CASSKDRVNSPLHF	TGTGCCAGCAGCAAGGACAGGGTTAATTCACCCCTCCACTTT
TRBV6-5	medium-sized	13	TRBJ2-7	.	CASSYTGSYEQYF	TGTGCCAGCAGTTACACGGGTTCCTACGAGCAGTACTTC
TRBV19	few	14	TRBJ1-1	TRBD1	CASSLRTGLAEAFF	TGTGCCAGTAGTCTCCGGACAGGGTTGGCTGAAGCTTTCTTT
TRBV7-2	many	15	TRBJ2-7	.	CASTITGTGNNEQYF	TGTGCCAGCACCATTACCGGGACTGGGAATAACGAGCAGTACTTC
TRBV25-1	.	19	TRBJ1-2	TRBD1	CASSESGGLRTGRNYGYTF	TGTGCCAGCAGTGAATCCGGGGGACTCAGGACAGGGAGAAACTATGGCTACACCTTC
TRBV6-2/TRBV6-3	large	15	TRBJ2-1	.	CASSNPADNYNEQFF	TGTGCCAGCAGCAATCCCGCCGACAACTACAATGAGCAGTTCTTC
TRBV5-1	many	14	TRBJ2-3	.	CASSLGGFRDTQYF	TGCGCCAGCAGCTTGGGGGGTTTTAGGGATACGCAGTATTTT
TRBV18	many	16	TRBJ2-1	TRBD2	CASSPGRREMGNEQFF	TGTGCCAGCTCACCGGGTAGGCGGGAGATGGGGAATGAGCAGTTCTTC
TRBV11-2	medium-sized	12	TRBJ2-1	TRBD1	CASSLGDRVKFF	TGTGCCAGCAGCTTAGGGGACAGGGTAAAGTTCTTC
TRBV20-1	many	15	TRBJ1-2	.	CSARRAGWSNYGYTF	TGCAGTGCTAGGAGGGCAGGGTGGTCGAACTATGGCTACACCTTC
TRBV11-3	many	14	TRBJ2-5	.	CASSLRGSEETQYF	TGTGCCAGCAGCTTAAGGGGTTCAGAAGAGACCCAGTACTTC
TRBV30	medium-sized	13	TRBJ2-2	.	CAWSVPAVGELFF	TGTGCCTGGAGTGTACCGGCGGTCGGGGAGCTGTTTTTT
TRBV19	medium-sized	14	TRBJ1-1	.	CASSLEGWGTEAFF	TGTGCCAGTAGTCTCGAGGGGTGGGGCACTGAAGCTTTCTTT
TRBV12-3/TRBV12-4	few	17	TRBJ1-4	.	CASTNLGAGATNEKLFF	TGTGCCAGCACCAATTTAGGGGCTGGTGCAACTAATGAAAAACTGTTTTTT
TRBV7-6	.	15	TRBJ2-3	.	CASSLVNLGTDTQYF	TGTGCCAGCAGCTTAGTCAATTTGGGCACAGATACGCAGTATTTT
TRBV6-5	.	17	TRBJ1-1	TRBD1	CASSYTHRGRTNTEAFF	TGTGCCAGCAGTTACACTCACAGGGGCCGGACCAATACTGAAGCTTTCTTT
TRBV6-2/TRBV6-3	few	15	TRBJ2-1	.	CASTLRQRYYNEQFF	TGTGCCAGCACCCTTCGACAGAGATACTACAATGAGCAGTTCTTC
TRBV5-1	many	15	TRBJ2-5	TRBD2	CASRAGVGSKETQYF	TGCGCCAGCAGAGCGGGAGTGGGTTCTAAAGAGACCCAGTACTTC
TRBV29-1	.	16	TRBJ2-1	TRBD2	CSALAGAARSYNEQFF	TGCAGCGCACTAGCGGGAGCTGCGAGATCCTACAATGAGCAGTTCTTC
TRBV10-1	many	14	TRBJ2-5	.	CASSESRSTETQYF	TGCGCCAGCAGTGAGTCGAGGAGTACAGAGACCCAGTACTTC
TRBV4-1	medium-sized	17	TRBJ2-3	TRBD2	CASSQDFTGGPLDTQYF	TGCGCCAGCAGCCAAGATTTCACGGGAGGGCCATTAGATACGCAGTATTTT
TRBV10-3	medium-sized	14	TRBJ1-6	.	CAISETDYNSPLHF	TGTGCCATCAGTGAGACAGATTATAATTCACCCCTCCACTTT
TRBV5-6	many	15	TRBJ2-7	TRBD2	CASTEGTSGANEQYF	TGTGCCAGCACCGAGGGGACTAGCGGAGCGAACGAGCAGTACTTC
TRBV6-5	.	14	TRBJ1-1	TRBD1	CASSYSGQGAEGFF	TGTGCCAGCAGTTACTCGGGACAGGGGGCCGAGGGCTTCTTT
TRBV5-1	medium-sized	16	TRBJ1-1	.	CASSLVSGSGNTEAFF	TGCGCCAGCAGCTTGGTTTCGGGGAGTGGCAACACTGAAGCTTTCTTT
TRBV27	many	16	TRBJ2-7	TRBD2	CASSVSGGGSSYEQYF	TGTGCCAGCAGTGTCTCCGGGGGGGGGTCCTCCTACGAGCAGTACTTC
TRBV28	few	14	TRBJ2-2	.	CASRAGTNTGELFF	TGTGCCAGCAGAGCCGGGACCAACACCGGGGAGCTGTTTTTT
TRBV6-5	medium-sized	17	TRBJ2-2	TRBD2	CASSYSRGGANTGELFF	TGTGCCAGCAGTTACTCGCGCGGGGGGGCGAACACCGGGGAGCTGTTTTTT
TRBV20-1	.	13	TRBJ2-7	TRBD1	CSAPGQGLYEQYF	TGCAGTGCTCCTGGACAGGGTCTGTACGAGCAGTACTTC